This T cell receptor beta chain comes out of a study of cytomegalovirus exposure and HLA in healthy donors. Study-wide context: The Caucasian-associated ancestry cluster contained 65% to 85% of the 398 genotyped donors. Regarding the study as a whole: Earlier results showed most TCR beta V segments being productive about 87% or about 30% of the time. In vitro assays verified that a few CMV-associated chains recognized CMV antigens specifically. TCR beta sequences numbering more than 15,000 were associated with HLA alleles at 0.05 false discovery rate in a later analysis.

The V and J ends lost 7 bases and 3 bases respectively, with 27 bases between them. Germline V gene sequence: CDR1 MNHEY, CDR2 SMNVEV (reference sequence). This CDR3 contains 18 residues. It was with 60 Vbeta and 13 Jbeta primers that the PCR ran. Measured with immunoSEQ multiplex PCR; TCRdb has only the in-frame clones, and not every one. The data show about 170,000 clones, 75% seen once. Concerning this clone itself: Its antigen is currently unknown.

This clonotype was obtained from a woman aged 45-65 years in good health and CMV-seropositive. The sequenced sample consisted of PBMCs. The chain joins TRBV27 to TRBJ1-2; maybe TRBD1 (6 bases). CDR3 region: CASKPRRGGLGFDYGYTF. In nucleotides, the CDR3 is TGTGCCAGCAAACCCCGAAGGGGGGGTTTAGGCTTCGACTATGGCTACACCTTC.